The clone carrying this T cell receptor beta chain showed up just a few times. The CDR3 covers 14 residues. The ends were cut back, 3 bases at V and 0 bases at J, with 6 bases in the middle. Looked up from germline, CDR1 is SNHLY and CDR2 is FYNNEI. This sample is drawn from a study of identical twins. Template switching, a step in the protocol, added a universal primer site, and cDNA carried unique molecular identifiers. Using its own MiXCR run on the 5' RACE reads, TCRdb lists one record per CDR3 protein. Found here are fewer than 250,000 distinct CDR3 sequences, approximately 7% of them singletons; the top ten hold 3% to 4.5%. These sequences were also reported in another study, on yellow fever vaccine responses in identical twins.

The source material was memory (CD45RO+) T cells sorted from blood. This TCR was sampled from a woman under 30 in good health. The gene calls are TRBV2 and TRBJ1-5, with D hard to call. CDR3 DNA sequence: TGTGCCAGCAGTGACGATTATAGCAATCAGCCCCAGCATTTT. Translating gives CASSDDYSNQPQHF.